This T cell receptor beta chain appears in the sequencing data of a study of blood T cell repertoires in COVID-19. The protocol was immunoSEQ multiplex PCR, while the TCRdb copy is restricted to in-frame clones and leaves out a portion. In the table there are about 43,000 clones, 75% to 90% of which are singletons. The germline V gene has CDR1 SEHNR and CDR2 FQNEAQ (reference sequence). V lost 1 base and J lost 0; bases outside the gene matches: 0. The CDR3 runs 14 residues. This clone appeared a single time. The source of this sequence is a human donor in a cohort sampled during active COVID-19. Sequencing was performed on peripheral blood. The J gene is TRBJ2-7, the V gene TRBV7-9; 7 bases agree with TRBD2. The CDR3 nucleotides read TGTGCCAGCAGCTTAGGGACTAGCTCCTACGAGCAGTACTTC. Amino acid sequence: CASSLGTSSYEQYF.